Here is one T cell receptor (beta chain) with its context. Its antigen is currently not known. The sample holds no much larger clone one base away, and base qualities are not on file. A total of 25 to 35 patients with locally advanced or metastatic urothelial carcinoma, treated at Memorial Sloan Kettering on a trial protocol, made up the cohort. Peripheral blood mononuclear cells were collected pretreatment and during treatment, with between 1 and 8 total time points obtained per patient. The Qiagen DNeasy Blood extraction kit was used to purify genomic DNA from total PBMCs and tumor samples. PBMCs were collected pretreatment and during treatment and were isolated and stored as previously described. Synthetic TCR analog templates were spiked into each PCR so that absolute template abundance could be estimated from read counts. Using the immunoSEQ assay, TCRbeta CDR3 regions were amplified from genomic DNA with bias-controlled V and J gene primers. Sequencing of rearranged TCRbeta segments was performed at approximately 20X coverage. Per the authors' processing: Clustering was used to correct sequencing errors, and CDR3s were annotated against IMGT so that V, D and J genes could be assigned. Only productive TCRbeta rearrangements were used in downstream analyses, excluding out-of-frame or stop-codon sequences. To compute clonality, Shannon entropy was normalized by the log of the number of unique productive sequences and then subtracted from one. Clones differing between time points or between blood and tumor were identified using Fisher's exact test with Benjamini-Hochberg correction, with an adjusted p below 0.01 applied as the threshold. The table comes from immuneACCESS by way of TCRdb, which keeps in-frame sequences with V and J called. Part of the clones is missing from these tables; in studies checked, under half for an unresolved V gene and the rest for unknown reasons. That table furnishes V, J and clone size, whereas the DNA furnished D and trimming. Recorded for this sample are approximately 80,000 clones; around 76% of them occurred a single time. Over 7.5% of the sample comes from the top ten.

The source of the sample is a study of PD-L1 blockade in urothelial cancer (TCRdb year 2017). Regarding the study in general: All patients started therapy in about 2014 and received atezolizumab 1,200 mg intravenously every 3 weeks. Blood samples yielded a median of roughly 150,000 T cells and more than 80,000 unique TCRs, with median clonality 0.080. About 90% of the 29 patients were identified as males with urothelial cancer of bladder origin, and a prior smoking history was reported by 18 of 29 patients. Blood samples were analyzed 3 weeks after the start of treatment (second dose) and 6 weeks after the start of treatment. An exploratory multi-omic analysis was conducted of the somatic, immune and clinical correlates of response to PD-L1 blockade with atezolizumab in urothelial cancer. Pretreatment tumor samples, along with matched peripheral blood collected serially before and after atezolizumab treatment, underwent TCR sequencing. Progression-free survival longer than 6 months counted as durable clinical benefit, and TCR features were additionally tested against both progression-free and overall survival. Pretreatment blood TCR-seq was available for 30 or so patients, at least one posttreatment blood collection was obtained for about 24 patients, and tumor TCR-seq was available for about 24 patients. Durable clinical benefit was achieved by nine patients and was not achieved by 20 patients. An ECOG performance status of 0 or 1 was recorded for the patients, and 0 to 3 prior chemotherapy regimens had been received by the patients. In the same patients who had TCR sequencing, pretreatment tumors also underwent whole exome sequencing and RNA sequencing.

On the study overall, not on this receptor specifically: Greater expansion of tumor-associated TCR clones in peripheral blood 3 weeks after the start of treatment was observed in patients with durable benefit (n of about 24, p = 0.022). Because the sample size was small (n ≈ 27) and many exploratory analyses were performed, the results are intended to be hypothesis-generating. Improved progression-free and overall survival was associated with having pretreatment peripheral blood TCR clonality below the median.

V has 5 bases trimmed and J has 1 base trimmed; junction bases matching no gene number 11. The CDR3 covers 20 residues, taking in both the cysteine and the phenylalanine. The read is trimmed to its CDR3 DNA, 60 bases read in frame from base 1. Taken from the germline V gene, the CDR1 and CDR2 loops are SGHTA and FQGTGA. This receptor was identified in a man aged 65-85 years with urothelial cancer. This chain is built from TRBV7-3 and TRBJ2-1, with 16 middle bases fitting TRBD2. This sample comprised PBMCs, obtained around atezolizumab (anti-PD-L1) treatment. The CDR3 loop reads CASSPHTGTSGGVSYNEQFF. DNA sequence: TGTGCCAGCAGCCCCCATACCGGGACTAGCGGGGGGGTATCCTACAATGAGCAGTTCTTC.